Described below is a single TCR beta chain sequence and its context. A clone one base away is much larger, so this may be a read error. This CDR3 is built from 16 residues. CDR1 and CDR2 (germline): MRHNA, SNTAGT. This sample's RNA came from whole unsorted tissue. Distant lung tissue was collected more than 3 cm away from the tumor edge. TCRbeta libraries were built with three rounds of nested PCR, modified from ARM-PCR. TCRdb reprocessed the multiplex PCR reads with MiXCR, giving one entry per CDR3 protein. The sample records about 98,000 distinct CDR3 sequences, around three quarters being singletons. The data belong to a study of tumor and adjacent non-tumor tissue in lung cancer. Study at large: Stage I to III disease affected approximately 11 men and 4 or 5 women aged about 31 to 80.

Source material: distant non-tumor lung tissue. V usage is TRBV6-4 and J usage is TRBJ2-1, with D perhaps matching TRBD2 (6 bases). With the DNA end fitting TRBJ2-7 better, the J assignment may be wrong. The sequence derives from a man between 60 and 70 years old with small cell lung cancer. The CDR3 loop is CASSDSRGVSYNEQYF. CDR3 in DNA: TGTGCCAGCAGTGACTCTCGCGGGGTCTCCTACAATGAGCAGTACTTC.